This is a list of T cell receptor beta chains from one sample in a study of cytomegalovirus exposure and HLA in healthy donors. Sequencing used immunoSEQ multiplex PCR; TCRdb keeps in-frame clones, though not all of them. Of 150,000 to 200,000 clones detected, 70% to 90% appear once; the ten largest clones hold 2% to 2.5%. Specimen: PBMCs. The receptors originated from a woman between 18 and 29 years old in good health and CMV-seronegative. The CDR3 runs from the conserved cysteine through the conserved F or W. A D gene is named only where the DNA matches it firmly. Only part of the rows carry a size: once, few, many, or a class if the clone is expanded.

length,size,D,J,V,DNA,CDR3
16,NA,NA,TRBJ2-1,TRBV9,TGTGCCAGCAGCGTAGAATCAGGGCCTTCCTACAATGAGCAGTTCTTC,CASSVESGPSYNEQFF
18,NA,NA,TRBJ2-4,TRBV7-8,TGTGCCAGCAGCTTAGTAACGCGGGACCCAAATCCTGGGGACATTCAGTACTTC,CASSLVTRDPNPGDIQYF
13,NA,NA,TRBJ2-5,TRBV6-1,TGTGCCAGCAGTCGCGACGGGTTCGTGACCCAGTACTTC,CASSRDGFVTQYF
15,once,TRBD1,TRBJ2-7,TRBV18,TGTGCCAGCTCACACAACTCCAGGGGGCCTTACGAGCAGTACTTC,CASSHNSRGPYEQYF
15,few,NA,TRBJ1-3,TRBV4-3,TGCGCCAGCAGCCAATCGGTGTCTTCTGGAAACACCATATATTTT,CASSQSVSSGNTIYF
12,once,NA,TRBJ2-1,TRBV11-3,TGTGCCAGCAGCTTCCTTAGGGGTGAGCAGTTCTTC,CASSFLRGEQFF
15,once,TRBD2,TRBJ2-5,TRBV4-3,TGCGCCAGCAGCCGACCGACTAGCGGGAGGAAGACCCAGTACTTC,CASSRPTSGRKTQYF
13,NA,NA,TRBJ1-5,TRBV12-5,TGTGCTAGTGGTCCTCTGAGCAATCAGCCCCAGCATTTT,CASGPLSNQPQHF
12,few,TRBD2,TRBJ2-7,TRBV6-5,TGTGCCAGCAGTTCTACGGGGGGCGAGCAGTACTTC,CASSSTGGEQYF
16,NA,NA,TRBJ1-2,TRBV19,TGTGCCAGTAGTAGGACCGGGACACCAGCTAACTATGGCTACACCTTC,CASSRTGTPANYGYTF
12,NA,NA,TRBJ1-2,TRBV21-1,TGTGCCAGCAGCGGGGACAAGGGTGGCTACACCTTC,CASSGDKGGYTF
16,NA,TRBD2,TRBJ2-7,TRBV18,TGTGCCAGCTCACCTAGGACTAGCAGAGCCCCCTACGAGCAGTACTTC,CASSPRTSRAPYEQYF
17,NA,TRBD1,TRBJ2-1,TRBV29-1,TGCAGCGTCCCAAGCGGACAGGGTGGGTGGTCCTACAATGAGCAGTTCTTC,CSVPSGQGGWSYNEQFF
12,NA,TRBD1,TRBJ1-1,TRBV6-6,TGTGCCAGCAGTTTCGGACAGGGCGAAGCTTTCTTT,CASSFGQGEAFF
14,NA,NA,TRBJ2-3,TRBV2,TGTGCCAGCACACAGGGAGATTACACAGATACGCAGTATTTT,CASTQGDYTDTQYF
11,NA,NA,TRBJ1-1,TRBV20-1,TGCAGTGCTACCGAGTACACTGAAGCTTTCTTT,CSATEYTEAFF
15,NA,NA,TRBJ1-3,TRBV28,TGTGCCAGCAGTGGGGGGGCAAACTCTGGAAACACCATATATTTT,CASSGGANSGNTIYF
16,NA,TRBD1,TRBJ1-2,TRBV6-6,TGTGCCAGCAGTTATACAGGGGGCGTAGGCTTGTATGGCTACACCTTC,CASSYTGGVGLYGYTF
14,NA,NA,TRBJ2-3,TRBV9,TGTGCCAGCAGCGGTTCCGGGTCGACAGATACGCAGTATTTT,CASSGSGSTDTQYF
17,NA,NA,TRBJ2-1,TRBV19,TGTGCCAGTACCACCCCTGCCCTGGGCCTTTCACACAATGAGCAGTTCTTC,CASTTPALGLSHNEQFF
15,NA,TRBD1,TRBJ1-6,TRBV7-8,TGTGCCAGCAGCCCAGGGGACAGGGAGGGGGTACCCCTCCACTTT,CASSPGDREGVPLHF
13,NA,NA,TRBJ1-1,TRBV7-2,TGTGCCAGCAGCTTCAATGGGCGGACAGAAGCTTTCTTT,CASSFNGRTEAFF
13,NA,TRBD1,TRBJ1-5,TRBV30,TGTGCCTGGGCCGGGACAGGCAATCAGCCCCAGCATTTT,CAWAGTGNQPQHF
14,once,NA,TRBJ1-2,TRBV28,TGTGCCAGCAGTTTAGGTTCTACTAACTATGGCTACACCTTC,CASSLGSTNYGYTF
14,NA,NA,TRBJ2-7,TRBV7-6,TGTGCCAGCAGCTTCGGGGGTAGCTCCTACGAGCAGTACTTC,CASSFGGSSYEQYF
12,NA,NA,TRBJ1-2,TRBV29-1,TGCAGCGCGCTGGACAGCTCCTATGGCTACACCTTC,CSALDSSYGYTF
15,NA,NA,TRBJ2-1,TRBV5-1,TGCGCCAGCAGCTTGGGGACCGGGGGTACCGCTGAGCAGTTCTTC,CASSLGTGGTAEQFF
14,NA,NA,TRBJ1-4,TRBV5-6,TGTGCCAGCAGCTTGGGACAGCGAAATGAAAAACTGTTTTTT,CASSLGQRNEKLFF
12,NA,NA,TRBJ1-1,TRBV30,TGTGCCTGCCAGACAGGGAACACTGAAGCTTTCTTT,CACQTGNTEAFF
16,NA,TRBD2,TRBJ2-1,TRBV4-1,TGCGCCAGCAGCCAAGACCAGACTAGCGGATACAATGAGCAGTTCTTC,CASSQDQTSGYNEQFF
13,once,NA,TRBJ2-7,TRBV6-5,TGTGCCAGCAGCTCCAGGGCCCCCTACGAGCAGTACTTC,CASSSRAPYEQYF
13,NA,TRBD1,TRBJ2-7,TRBV12-5,TGTGCTAGTGCCCCACAGGGGATCGGGGAGCAGTACTTC,CASAPQGIGEQYF
20,NA,NA,TRBJ2-2,TRBV5-1,TGCGCCAGCAGCACAAGATCCGGGACAGGGCCTAGCGGGAGTACCGGGGAGCTGTTTTTT,CASSTRSGTGPSGSTGELFF
14,NA,NA,TRBJ1-5,TRBV12-5,TGTGCTAGTGGCCCGCGGATCTCTGGACAGCCCCAGCATTTT,CASGPRISGQPQHF
15,NA,TRBD2,TRBJ2-5,TRBV5-4,TGTGCCAGCAGCTTGACTAGCGGGAGTAGAGAGACCCAGTACTTC,CASSLTSGSRETQYF
11,once,NA,TRBJ2-3,TRBV29-1,TGCAGCGCTACAGGTCCAGATACGCAGTATTTT,CSATGPDTQYF
12,NA,TRBD1,TRBJ1-1,TRBV6-5,TGTTATATGACAGGGGCGAACACTGAAGCTTTCTTT,CYMTGANTEAFF
15,NA,NA,TRBJ1-1,TRBV4-3,TGCGCCAGCAGCCAAGTTTGGGGAGGTGGAACTGAAGCTTTCTTT,CASSQVWGGGTEAFF
12,NA,TRBD1,TRBJ1-5,TRBV5-5,TGTGCCAGCAGCCCACAGGGGACGCCCCAGCATTTT,CASSPQGTPQHF
14,NA,NA,TRBJ1-1,TRBV27,TGTGCCAGCAGTTCGCGGGGAAGTATCACTGAAGCTTTCTTT,CASSSRGSITEAFF
15,NA,TRBD1,TRBJ2-3,TRBV5-6,TGTGCCAGCAGCTTGACGGGGACAGACACAGATACGCAGTATTTT,CASSLTGTDTDTQYF
15,once,NA,TRBJ1-5,TRBV27,TGTGCCAGCAGTTTCGGCAGGGCGAGGAATCAGCCCCAGCATTTT,CASSFGRARNQPQHF
15,NA,TRBD2,TRBJ2-7,TRBV7-6,TGTGCCAGCAGCTTCGGAACTAGCGGGAATTACGAGCAGTACTTC,CASSFGTSGNYEQYF
15,NA,TRBD1,TRBJ1-5,TRBV7-2,TGTGCCAGCAGCGCACGACAGGGTCGCGATCAGCCCCAGCATTTT,CASSARQGRDQPQHF
15,NA,TRBD1,TRBJ1-5,TRBV5-8,TGTGCCAGCAGCTTGTTGAGGACAGGTAATCAGCCCCAGCATTTT,CASSLLRTGNQPQHF
13,once,NA,TRBJ1-2,TRBV18,TGTGCCAGCTCTTCCCAGGGATTCGAAGGCTACACCTTC,CASSSQGFEGYTF
13,NA,NA,TRBJ2-7,TRBV19,TGTGCCAGTGGTTGGGGCAGGGAGGACGAGCAGTACTTC,CASGWGREDEQYF
14,NA,TRBD2,TRBJ2-1,TRBV6-1,TGTGCCAGCGGCTTACTAGCGGGTAACAATGAGCAGTTCTTC,CASGLLAGNNEQFF
12,NA,NA,TRBJ1-1,TRBV29-1,TGCAGCGTTGGATGGACAGCAGGTGAAGCTTTCTTT,CSVGWTAGEAFF
13,NA,NA,TRBJ1-2,TRBV6-5,TGTGCCGCTGGTGGGCAGCTCTTAAATGGCTACACCTTC,CAAGGQLLNGYTF
14,once,TRBD1,TRBJ2-7,TRBV7-2,TGTGCCAGCAGCTTCGGGACAGGGGGCTACGAGCAGTACTTC,CASSFGTGGYEQYF
15,NA,TRBD1,TRBJ2-7,TRBV19,TGTGCCAGTTCCACAACGGGACAGGCCTCTTACGAGCAGTACTTC,CASSTTGQASYEQYF
16,once,NA,TRBJ1-4,TRBV15,TGTGCCACCAGAAGCCACAGCGGGGGGAGTGGTGAAAAACTGTTTTTT,CATRSHSGGSGEKLFF
13,NA,TRBD1,TRBJ2-7,TRBV5-4,TGTGCCAGCAGCTTGAGACAGGGCCACGAGCAGTACTTC,CASSLRQGHEQYF
16,NA,TRBD2,TRBJ2-5,TRBV9,TGTGCCAGCAGCTATCTTGGGACTAGCGGGAGAGAGACCCAGTACTTC,CASSYLGTSGRETQYF